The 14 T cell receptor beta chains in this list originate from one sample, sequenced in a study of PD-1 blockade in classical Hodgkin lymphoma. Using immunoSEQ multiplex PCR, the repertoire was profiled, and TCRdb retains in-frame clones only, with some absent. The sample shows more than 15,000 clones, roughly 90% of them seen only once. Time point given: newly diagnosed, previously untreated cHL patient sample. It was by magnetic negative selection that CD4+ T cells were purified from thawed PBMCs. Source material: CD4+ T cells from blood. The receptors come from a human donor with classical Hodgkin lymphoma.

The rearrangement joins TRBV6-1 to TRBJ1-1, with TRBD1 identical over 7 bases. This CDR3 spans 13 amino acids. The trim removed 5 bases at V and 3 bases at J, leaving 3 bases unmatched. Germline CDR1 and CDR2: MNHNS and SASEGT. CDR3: CASSPRGDTEAFF. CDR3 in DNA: TGTGCCAGCAGTCCCAGGGGGGACACTGAAGCTTTCTTT.

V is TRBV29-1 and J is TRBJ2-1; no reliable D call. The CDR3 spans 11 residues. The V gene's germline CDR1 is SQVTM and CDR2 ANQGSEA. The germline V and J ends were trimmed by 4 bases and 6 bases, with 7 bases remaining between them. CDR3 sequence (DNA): TGCAGCGTTGCCTACGTCAATGAGCAGTTCTTC. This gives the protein CSVAYVNEQFF.

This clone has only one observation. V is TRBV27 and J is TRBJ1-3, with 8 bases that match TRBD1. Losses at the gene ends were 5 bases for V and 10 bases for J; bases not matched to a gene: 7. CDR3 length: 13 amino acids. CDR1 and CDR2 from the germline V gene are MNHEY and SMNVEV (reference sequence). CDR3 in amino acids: CASSLLQGGTIYF. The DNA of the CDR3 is TGTGCCAGCAGTCTGTTACAGGGGGGGACCATATATTTT.

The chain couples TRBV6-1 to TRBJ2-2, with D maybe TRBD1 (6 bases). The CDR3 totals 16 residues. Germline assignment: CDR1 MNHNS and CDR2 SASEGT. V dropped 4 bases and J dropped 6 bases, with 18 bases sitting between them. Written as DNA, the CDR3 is TGTGCCAGCAGTGCCCAGGGGACGGCAGGATCCGGGGAGCTGTTTTTT. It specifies CASSAQGTAGSGELFF.

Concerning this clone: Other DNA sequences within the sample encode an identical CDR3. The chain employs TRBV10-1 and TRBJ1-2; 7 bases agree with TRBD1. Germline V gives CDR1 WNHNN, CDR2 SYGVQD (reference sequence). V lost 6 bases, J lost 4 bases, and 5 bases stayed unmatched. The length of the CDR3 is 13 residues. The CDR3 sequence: CASSEGAGYGYTF. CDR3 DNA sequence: TGCGCCAGCAGCGAGGGGGCTGGCTATGGCTACACCTTC.

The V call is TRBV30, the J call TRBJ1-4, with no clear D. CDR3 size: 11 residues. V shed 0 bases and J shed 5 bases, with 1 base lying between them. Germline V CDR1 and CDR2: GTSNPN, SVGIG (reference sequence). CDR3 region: CAWSVNEKLFF. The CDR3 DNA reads TGTGCCTGGAGTGTCAATGAAAAACTGTTTTTT.

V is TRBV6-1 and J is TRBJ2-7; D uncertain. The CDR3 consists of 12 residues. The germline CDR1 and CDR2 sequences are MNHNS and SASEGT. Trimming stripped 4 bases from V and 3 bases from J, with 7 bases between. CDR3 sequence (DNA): TGTGCCAGCAGTGCCAGTTACTACGAGCAGTACTTC. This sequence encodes CASSASYYEQYF.

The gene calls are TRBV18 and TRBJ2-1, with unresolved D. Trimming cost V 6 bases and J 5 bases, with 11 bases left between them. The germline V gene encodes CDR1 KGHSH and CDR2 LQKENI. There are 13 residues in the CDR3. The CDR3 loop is CASSPGRDNEQFF. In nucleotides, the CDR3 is TGTGCCAGCTCCCCAGGACGTGACAATGAGCAGTTCTTC. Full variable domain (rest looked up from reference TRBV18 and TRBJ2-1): NAGVMQNPRHLVRRRGQEARLRCSPMKGHSHVYWYRQLPEEGLKFMVYLQKENIIDESGMPKERFSAEFPKEGPSILRIQQVVRGDSAAYFCASSPGRDNEQFFGPGTRLTVL.

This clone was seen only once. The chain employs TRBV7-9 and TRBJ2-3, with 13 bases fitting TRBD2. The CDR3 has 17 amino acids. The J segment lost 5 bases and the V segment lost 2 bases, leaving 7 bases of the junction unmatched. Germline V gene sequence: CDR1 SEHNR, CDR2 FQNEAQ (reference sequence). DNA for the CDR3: TGTGCCAGCAGCTTATCCCAACTAGCGGGAGGGGTAGATACGCAGTATTTT. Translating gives CASSLSQLAGGVDTQYF.

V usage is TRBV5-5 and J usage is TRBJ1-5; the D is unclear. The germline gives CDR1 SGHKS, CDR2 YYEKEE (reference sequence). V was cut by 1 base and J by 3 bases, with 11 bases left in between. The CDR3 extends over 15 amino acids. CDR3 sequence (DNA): TGTGCCAGCAGCTTGACGGTCGGGGTCAATCAGCCCCAGCATTTT. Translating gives CASSLTVGVNQPQHF.

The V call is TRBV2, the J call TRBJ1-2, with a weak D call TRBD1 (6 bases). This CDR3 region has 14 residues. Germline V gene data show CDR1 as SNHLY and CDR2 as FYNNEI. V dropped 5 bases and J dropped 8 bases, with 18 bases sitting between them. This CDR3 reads CASSWAQGSEGYTF. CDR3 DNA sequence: TGTGCCAGCAGTTGGGCACAGGGCTCGGAGGGCTACACCTTC.

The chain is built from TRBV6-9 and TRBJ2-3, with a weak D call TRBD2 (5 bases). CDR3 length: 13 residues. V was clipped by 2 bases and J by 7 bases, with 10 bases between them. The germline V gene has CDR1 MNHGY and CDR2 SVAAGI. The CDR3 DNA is TGTGCCAGCAGTTATCCGCCGGGGTATACGCAGTATTTT. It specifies CASSYPPGYTQYF.

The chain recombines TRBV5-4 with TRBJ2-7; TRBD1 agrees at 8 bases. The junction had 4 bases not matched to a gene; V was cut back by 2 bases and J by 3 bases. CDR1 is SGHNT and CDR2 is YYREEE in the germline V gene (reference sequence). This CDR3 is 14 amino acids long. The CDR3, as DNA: TGTGCCAGCAGCTTCGGGACAGGTGACTACGAGCAGTACTTC. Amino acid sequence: CASSFGTGDYEQYF.

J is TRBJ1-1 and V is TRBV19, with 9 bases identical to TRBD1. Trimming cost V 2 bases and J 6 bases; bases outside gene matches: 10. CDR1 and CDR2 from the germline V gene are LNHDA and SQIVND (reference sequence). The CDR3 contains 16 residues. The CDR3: CASSIRLQGAIAEAFF. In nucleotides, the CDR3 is TGTGCCAGTAGTATAAGGCTACAGGGGGCAATCGCTGAAGCTTTCTTT.